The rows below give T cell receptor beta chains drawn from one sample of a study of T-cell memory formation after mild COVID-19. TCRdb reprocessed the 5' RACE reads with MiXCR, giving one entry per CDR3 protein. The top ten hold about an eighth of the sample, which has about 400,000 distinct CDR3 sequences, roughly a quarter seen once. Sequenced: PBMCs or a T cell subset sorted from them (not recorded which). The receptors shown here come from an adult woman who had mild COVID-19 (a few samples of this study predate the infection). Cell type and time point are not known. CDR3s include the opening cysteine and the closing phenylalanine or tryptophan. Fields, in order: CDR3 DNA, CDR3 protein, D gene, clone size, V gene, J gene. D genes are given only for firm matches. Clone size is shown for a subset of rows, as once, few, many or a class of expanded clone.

CDR3nt: TGTGCCAGCAGCTCCGGACAGCCGAACACCGGGGAGCTGTTTTTT
CDR3aa: CASSSGQPNTGELFF
d_gene: .
abundance: few
v_gene: TRBV7-3
j_gene: TRBJ2-2

CDR3nt: TGTGCCAGCAGCCCCGCCGGTAGCGGGAGCTCCGTCTACGAGCAGTACTTC
CDR3aa: CASSPAGSGSSVYEQYF
d_gene: TRBD2
abundance: .
v_gene: TRBV4-2
j_gene: TRBJ2-7

CDR3nt: TGTGCCAGCAGTTCAGCTGGAGGTTCACCCCTCCACTTT
CDR3aa: CASSSAGGSPLHF
d_gene: .
abundance: .
v_gene: TRBV7-9
j_gene: TRBJ1-6

CDR3nt: TGTGCCAGCAGCCAAGAATGGGGTAAGGATTCACCCCTCCACTTT
CDR3aa: CASSQEWGKDSPLHF
d_gene: .
abundance: .
v_gene: TRBV3-1
j_gene: TRBJ1-6

CDR3nt: TGTGCCATCAGTGAAGAGGCTAGCTCCATAGAGACCCAGTACTTC
CDR3aa: CAISEEASSIETQYF
d_gene: .
abundance: few
v_gene: TRBV10-3
j_gene: TRBJ2-5

CDR3nt: TGTGCCAGCAGTCCCCGAGCTTTGAGCTGGGATTCAAAACAGAGAAACTATGGCTACACCTTC
CDR3aa: CASSPRALSWDSKQRNYGYTF
d_gene: .
abundance: .
v_gene: TRBV28
j_gene: TRBJ1-2

CDR3nt: TGTGCCAGCTCACCACCAAGTATGGATGAGCAGTTCTTC
CDR3aa: CASSPPSMDEQFF
d_gene: .
abundance: few
v_gene: TRBV18
j_gene: TRBJ2-1

CDR3nt: TGTGCCAGCAGTTACGGACCAGGATGGGATGAGCAGTTCTTC
CDR3aa: CASSYGPGWDEQFF
d_gene: .
abundance: few
v_gene: TRBV6-5
j_gene: TRBJ2-1

CDR3nt: TGTGCCAGCAGTTTGTCTGGCAGGGGAAGCAATCAGCCCCAGCATTTT
CDR3aa: CASSLSGRGSNQPQHF
d_gene: .
abundance: .
v_gene: TRBV12-3/TRBV12-4
j_gene: TRBJ1-5

CDR3nt: TGTGCCAGCAGCTTAACGTCGACAGGGTCCACCGGGGAGCTGTTTTTT
CDR3aa: CASSLTSTGSTGELFF
d_gene: TRBD1
abundance: .
v_gene: TRBV7-3
j_gene: TRBJ2-2

CDR3nt: TGTGCCAGTAGCGCGGGCTCCCCCTACGAGCAGTACTTC
CDR3aa: CASSAGSPYEQYF
d_gene: .
abundance: few
v_gene: TRBV19
j_gene: TRBJ2-7

CDR3nt: TGTGCCACCAGCGCGTCCCTACGGGACAGACAAACCTACGAGCAGTACTTC
CDR3aa: CATSASLRDRQTYEQYF
d_gene: TRBD1
abundance: .
v_gene: TRBV24-1
j_gene: TRBJ2-7

CDR3nt: TGTGCCAGCAGCTTAGGGGGCCGACCTTTATACTACGAGCAGTACTTC
CDR3aa: CASSLGGRPLYYEQYF
d_gene: .
abundance: .
v_gene: TRBV7-9
j_gene: TRBJ2-7

CDR3nt: TGCGCCAGCAGCTTGGCCGGGGTTGTCGGGAATGAAAAACTGTTTTTT
CDR3aa: CASSLAGVVGNEKLFF
d_gene: .
abundance: .
v_gene: TRBV5-1
j_gene: TRBJ1-4

CDR3nt: TGTGCCAGCAGCCAAGGAGATGCAGCCTTAGGCCGGTACTTC
CDR3aa: CASSQGDAALGRYF
d_gene: .
abundance: .
v_gene: TRBV14
j_gene: TRBJ2-7

CDR3nt: TGTGCCAGCATGGACCAACCCACATCCTACGAGCAGTACTTC
CDR3aa: CASMDQPTSYEQYF
d_gene: .
abundance: few
v_gene: TRBV7-9
j_gene: TRBJ2-7

CDR3nt: TGTGCCAGTAGTACCGGACAGGGGGCCAACGTCCTGACTTTC
CDR3aa: CASSTGQGANVLTF
d_gene: .
abundance: medium-sized
v_gene: TRBV19
j_gene: TRBJ2-6

CDR3nt: TGTGCCAGCAGCTTAGCTGGGCAGGCGGAGAGCTTC
CDR3aa: CASSLAGQAESF
d_gene: .
abundance: .
v_gene: TRBV7-8
j_gene: TRBJ2-4

CDR3nt: TGCGCCAGCAGCTTACCAGCGGGGGGTTTGGATACGCAGTATTTT
CDR3aa: CASSLPAGGLDTQYF
d_gene: TRBD2
abundance: .
v_gene: TRBV5-1
j_gene: TRBJ2-3

CDR3nt: TGTGCCAGCAGCCGGCGACAGATAAGTTCAATTACAGATACGCAGTATTTT
CDR3aa: CASSRRQISSITDTQYF
d_gene: .
abundance: few
v_gene: TRBV4-2
j_gene: TRBJ2-3

CDR3nt: TGTGCCAGCAGCTCGGGGGGGTCTGAAGCTTTCTTT
CDR3aa: CASSSGGSEAFF
d_gene: .
abundance: .
v_gene: TRBV11-3
j_gene: TRBJ1-1

CDR3nt: TGTGCCAGCAGCTCCATTCCGGGAGGGACCTACAATGAGCAGTTCTTC
CDR3aa: CASSSIPGGTYNEQFF
d_gene: TRBD2
abundance: few
v_gene: TRBV7-6
j_gene: TRBJ2-1

CDR3nt: TGTGCCAGCAGTATCGACAGGGTTGGTCAGCCCCAGCATTTT
CDR3aa: CASSIDRVGQPQHF
d_gene: TRBD1
abundance: .
v_gene: TRBV27
j_gene: TRBJ1-5

CDR3nt: TGTGCCAGCAGCGACTTGGAGCGCAGGGGAGACTACGAGCAGTACTTC
CDR3aa: CASSDLERRGDYEQYF
d_gene: .
abundance: .
v_gene: TRBV7-2
j_gene: TRBJ2-7

CDR3nt: TGTGCCAGCCGCCACCTAGCGGGGGGCGGCGGGTTCTTC
CDR3aa: CASRHLAGGGGFF
d_gene: TRBD2
abundance: .
v_gene: TRBV6-2/TRBV6-3
j_gene: TRBJ2-1

CDR3nt: TGTGCCATCTACGCATCGAACACCGGGGAGCTGTTTTTT
CDR3aa: CAIYASNTGELFF
d_gene: .
abundance: .
v_gene: TRBV10-3
j_gene: TRBJ2-2

CDR3nt: TGTGCCAGCAGCTTAAATCCGGTGAGCTCCTACAATGAGCAGTTCTTC
CDR3aa: CASSLNPVSSYNEQFF
d_gene: .
abundance: few
v_gene: TRBV7-3
j_gene: TRBJ2-1

CDR3nt: TGTGCCAGCAGTTTTGGAGGAGTAGAGTCACCCCTCCACTTT
CDR3aa: CASSFGGVESPLHF
d_gene: .
abundance: .
v_gene: TRBV27
j_gene: TRBJ1-6

CDR3nt: TGTGCCAGCAGCCCATCGGACAGGGCCCCATTTAACACCGGGGAGCTGTTTTTT
CDR3aa: CASSPSDRAPFNTGELFF
d_gene: TRBD1
abundance: many
v_gene: TRBV7-9
j_gene: TRBJ2-2

CDR3nt: TGTGCCCTAGGAGGGGCTGCTGAAGCTTTCTTT
CDR3aa: CALGGAAEAFF
d_gene: .
abundance: .
v_gene: TRBV30
j_gene: TRBJ1-1

CDR3nt: TGCGCCAGCACCTATCCTAGGCGGGAGCGGGGTGAGCAGTTCTTC
CDR3aa: CASTYPRRERGEQFF
d_gene: TRBD2
abundance: few
v_gene: TRBV23-1
j_gene: TRBJ2-1

CDR3nt: TGCGCCAGCAGCCCGGCCTACAGGGAAGGGAACACTGAAGCTTTCTTT
CDR3aa: CASSPAYREGNTEAFF
d_gene: .
abundance: .
v_gene: TRBV5-1
j_gene: TRBJ1-1

CDR3nt: TGCAGCACCCGGGGGCTAGCGGGAGATACGCAGTATTTT
CDR3aa: CSTRGLAGDTQYF
d_gene: TRBD2
abundance: .
v_gene: TRBV29-1
j_gene: TRBJ2-3

CDR3nt: TGTGCCAGCAGCTACCCTGATCGGGAGACCCAGTACTTC
CDR3aa: CASSYPDRETQYF
d_gene: .
abundance: few
v_gene: TRBV7-9
j_gene: TRBJ2-5

CDR3nt: TGTGCCAGCAGCCCGACGGGAGCGAACGAGCAGTACTTC
CDR3aa: CASSPTGANEQYF
d_gene: .
abundance: .
v_gene: TRBV4-2
j_gene: TRBJ2-7

CDR3nt: TGTGCCAGCAGTGAAGAAGCCCTAGCCTACAATGAGCAGTTCTTC
CDR3aa: CASSEEALAYNEQFF
d_gene: .
abundance: .
v_gene: TRBV3-1
j_gene: TRBJ2-1

CDR3nt: TGTGCCAGCTCACCGCGGGACGGCGAAATGAACACTGAAGCTTTCTTT
CDR3aa: CASSPRDGEMNTEAFF
d_gene: .
abundance: .
v_gene: TRBV18
j_gene: TRBJ1-1

CDR3nt: TGCGCCAGCAGCTCGATCTTCACAGATACGCAGTATTTT
CDR3aa: CASSSIFTDTQYF
d_gene: .
abundance: many
v_gene: TRBV5-1
j_gene: TRBJ2-3

CDR3nt: TGTGCCAGCAGCAAAGACCCGGGACAGGGTAATTCACCCCTCCACTTT
CDR3aa: CASSKDPGQGNSPLHF
d_gene: TRBD1
abundance: few
v_gene: TRBV7-9
j_gene: TRBJ1-6

CDR3nt: TGTGCCAGCAGCTTAATGGTTTCAGTAAACACTGAAGCTTTCTTT
CDR3aa: CASSLMVSVNTEAFF
d_gene: .
abundance: few
v_gene: TRBV7-3
j_gene: TRBJ1-1

CDR3nt: TGTGCCAGCAGCTTGGGACAGGTCCCTACCCACCACCTAGAAAATACGCAGTATTTT
CDR3aa: CASSLGQVPTHHLENTQYF
d_gene: .
abundance: .
v_gene: TRBV5-6
j_gene: TRBJ2-3

CDR3nt: TGCAGTGCTAGAGATCATAGCGGGATCTACGAGCAGTACTTC
CDR3aa: CSARDHSGIYEQYF
d_gene: TRBD2
abundance: .
v_gene: TRBV20-1
j_gene: TRBJ2-7

CDR3nt: TGTGCCAGCAGTTTAGCTCGGATGGGCTACACCTTC
CDR3aa: CASSLARMGYTF
d_gene: .
abundance: .
v_gene: TRBV12-3/TRBV12-4
j_gene: TRBJ1-2

CDR3nt: TGTGCCAGCAGCTTCGGGACTAGCGCCTCCGGGGAGCTGTTTTTT
CDR3aa: CASSFGTSASGELFF
d_gene: TRBD2
abundance: .
v_gene: TRBV7-9
j_gene: TRBJ2-2

CDR3nt: TGTGCCAGCTCACCGGCACCGACTAACTATGGCTACACCTTC
CDR3aa: CASSPAPTNYGYTF
d_gene: .
abundance: .
v_gene: TRBV18
j_gene: TRBJ1-2

CDR3nt: TGTGCCAGCAGCCAAGTCGGATGGCGGGGGGCGAACTACGAGCAGTACTTC
CDR3aa: CASSQVGWRGANYEQYF
d_gene: TRBD2
abundance: .
v_gene: TRBV4-2
j_gene: TRBJ2-7

CDR3nt: TGTGCCAGCAGTGTCTCCAGCGGGGAGTACAATGAGCAGTTCTTC
CDR3aa: CASSVSSGEYNEQFF
d_gene: TRBD2
abundance: .
v_gene: TRBV2
j_gene: TRBJ2-1

CDR3nt: TGCGCCAGCAGCCACGGACAGGACTACGAGGAGCAGTACTTC
CDR3aa: CASSHGQDYEEQYF
d_gene: .
abundance: .
v_gene: TRBV5-1
j_gene: TRBJ2-7

CDR3nt: TGCGCCAGCAGTCTCGGGGGCCCCCCCCACGAGCAGTACTTC
CDR3aa: CASSLGGPPHEQYF
d_gene: .
abundance: few
v_gene: TRBV5-1
j_gene: TRBJ2-7

CDR3nt: TGTGCCAGCAGCCTTGGACAGGGGGCTGTTGTAAATGAGCAGTTCTTC
CDR3aa: CASSLGQGAVVNEQFF
d_gene: TRBD1
abundance: few
v_gene: TRBV12-3/TRBV12-4
j_gene: TRBJ2-1

CDR3nt: TGTGCCAGCAGTAGGAACCAGGGGAGGAATCAGCCCCAGCATTTT
CDR3aa: CASSRNQGRNQPQHF
d_gene: .
abundance: .
v_gene: TRBV2
j_gene: TRBJ1-5

CDR3nt: TGTGCCAGCAGTGACGACCTGGGCACTGAAGCTTTCTTT
CDR3aa: CASSDDLGTEAFF
d_gene: .
abundance: few
v_gene: TRBV2
j_gene: TRBJ1-1

CDR3nt: TGTGCCAGCTCACCATCGGAGGGGAGCACAGATACGCAGTATTTT
CDR3aa: CASSPSEGSTDTQYF
d_gene: .
abundance: .
v_gene: TRBV18
j_gene: TRBJ2-3